This T cell receptor (beta chain) was recovered during a study of patients and donors after allogeneic stem cell transplantation. TCRdb re-called the RT-PCR reads through MiXCR, storing one row per CDR3 protein. The sample lists some 150,000 distinct CDR3 sequences; 30% to 45% were seen once. This TCR was recovered from a human donor who was either an allogeneic HSCT recipient or a stem cell or donor lymphocyte infusion donor (not recorded which). It is not recorded whose cells these are; they may come from a transplant donor. The sample was blood, either unsorted or a sorted T cell fraction (not recorded which).

CDR3 sequence reads: CASSYGVLGNTIYF. The DNA for the CDR3 is TGTGCCAGCAGCTACGGCGTCTTAGGGAACACCATATATTTT. J is TRBJ1-3 and V is TRBV12-3 or TRBV12-4; no firm D call. This CDR3 is built from 14 residues. V lost 6 bases, J lost 7 bases, and 16 bases lay in between.